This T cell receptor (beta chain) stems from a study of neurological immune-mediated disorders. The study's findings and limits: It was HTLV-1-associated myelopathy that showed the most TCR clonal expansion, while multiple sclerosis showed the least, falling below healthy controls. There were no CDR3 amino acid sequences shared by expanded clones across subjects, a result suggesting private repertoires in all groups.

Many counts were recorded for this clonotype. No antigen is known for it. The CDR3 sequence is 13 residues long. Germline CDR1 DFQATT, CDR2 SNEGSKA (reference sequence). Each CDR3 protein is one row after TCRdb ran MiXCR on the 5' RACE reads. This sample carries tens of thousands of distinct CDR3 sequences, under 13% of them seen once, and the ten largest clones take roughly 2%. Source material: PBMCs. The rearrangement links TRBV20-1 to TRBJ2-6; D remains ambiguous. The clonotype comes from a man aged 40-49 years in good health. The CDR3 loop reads CSGRKAGANVLTF. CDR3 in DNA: TGCAGCGGGCGTAAGGCTGGGGCCAACGTCCTGACTTTC.